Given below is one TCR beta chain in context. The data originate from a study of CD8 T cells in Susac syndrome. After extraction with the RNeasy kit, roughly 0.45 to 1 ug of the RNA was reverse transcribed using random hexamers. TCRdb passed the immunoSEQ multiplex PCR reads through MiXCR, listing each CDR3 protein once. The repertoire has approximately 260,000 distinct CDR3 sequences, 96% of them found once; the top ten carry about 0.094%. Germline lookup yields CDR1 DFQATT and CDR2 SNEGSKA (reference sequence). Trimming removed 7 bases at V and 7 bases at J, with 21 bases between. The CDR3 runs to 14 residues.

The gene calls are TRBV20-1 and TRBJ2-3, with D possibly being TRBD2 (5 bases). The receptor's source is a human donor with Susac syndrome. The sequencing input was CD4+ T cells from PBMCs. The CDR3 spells CSVLPVSGRNTQYF. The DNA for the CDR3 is TGCAGTGTCCTGCCGGTCTCGGGGAGAAATACGCAGTATTTT.